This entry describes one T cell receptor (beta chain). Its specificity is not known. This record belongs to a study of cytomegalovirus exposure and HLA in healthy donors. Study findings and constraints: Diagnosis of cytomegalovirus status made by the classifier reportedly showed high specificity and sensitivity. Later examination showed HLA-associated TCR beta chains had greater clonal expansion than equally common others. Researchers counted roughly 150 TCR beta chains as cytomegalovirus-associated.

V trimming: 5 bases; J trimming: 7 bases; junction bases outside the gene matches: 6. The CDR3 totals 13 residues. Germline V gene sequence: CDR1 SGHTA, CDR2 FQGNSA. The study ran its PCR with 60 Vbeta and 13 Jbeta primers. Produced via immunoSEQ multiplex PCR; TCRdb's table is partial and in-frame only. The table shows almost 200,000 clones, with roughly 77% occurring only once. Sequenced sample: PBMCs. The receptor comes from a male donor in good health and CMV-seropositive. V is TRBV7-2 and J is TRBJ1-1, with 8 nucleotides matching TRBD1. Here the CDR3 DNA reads TGTGCCAGCAGCACCGCAGGGGGCAGTGAAGCTTTCTTT. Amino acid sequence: CASSTAGGSEAFF.